This passage covers 16 T cell receptor beta chains from one sample sequenced in a study of graft-versus-host responses after intestinal transplantation. Only in-frame clones appear in the TCRdb table, and some are missing; sequencing was by immunoSEQ multiplex PCR. The table records approximately 60,000 clones, 70% to 90% of them present only once. The specimen comprised PBMCs, sampled 26 days after transplant. The receptors originated from a human patient who received an intestinal transplant, so some T cells may come from the graft donor.

This clone occurred once. The chain links TRBV7-3 to TRBJ2-5; D may be TRBD2 (5 bases). Trimming left V 2 bases short and J 3 bases short, with 28 bases between. The CDR3 loop spans 20 amino acids. Germline values: CDR1 SGHTA, CDR2 FQGTGA. The CDR3 DNA sequence: TGTGCCAGCAGCTTACTGCGCACCCCTCCCGAGGTGGACTGGGAAGAGACCCAGTACTTC. This codes for CASSLLRTPPEVDWEETQYF.

V and J are TRBV27 and TRBJ2-3, with D tentatively TRBD2 (7 bases). The germline V gene has CDR1 MNHEY and CDR2 SMNVEV (reference sequence). Between the trimmed V and J ends, which lost 11 bases and 2 bases, there was a span of 20 bases. The CDR3 is 15 amino acids. In DNA, the CDR3 is TGTGCCTGCACCGACCGAGGGGGGGCCACAGATACGCAGTATTTT. Translating it yields CACTDRGGATDTQYF.

This clone was seen once. The chain employs TRBV5-4 and TRBJ2-3; possible D gene TRBD2, 6 bases. The germline CDR1 and CDR2 sequences are SGHNT and YYREEE (reference sequence). This CDR3 is 15 amino acids long. Deletions cut 0 bases from V and 0 bases from J, with 8 bases between. The CDR3 bases are TGTGCCAGCAGCTTGGAACGGGGGAGCACAGATACGCAGTATTTT. This encodes CASSLERGSTDTQYF.

The chain recombines TRBV2 with TRBJ2-7; a possible D gene is TRBD1 (6 bases). V was cut by 3 bases and J by 1 base, with 13 bases left in between. Germline V gene data show CDR1 as SNHLY and CDR2 as FYNNEI. The length of the CDR3 is 15 residues. In nucleotides, the CDR3 is TGTGCCAGCAGTGAGGATAACAGGGTTTCCTACGAGCAGTACTTC. This codes for CASSEDNRVSYEQYF.

V is TRBV7-2 and J is TRBJ1-1, with D possibly being TRBD1 (6 bases). The CDR3 is 14 residues long. V was clipped by 0 bases and J by 4 bases, with 9 bases between them. Germline-derived CDR1 and CDR2 are SGHTA and FQGNSA. CDR3 loop: CASSLAGGGTEAFF. CDR3 DNA: TGTGCCAGCAGCTTAGCAGGGGGTGGCACTGAAGCTTTCTTT.

As to this clone: Mismatch with germline at one junction end may stem from a read error. The chain employs TRBV27 and TRBJ2-5; possible D gene TRBD1, 6 bases. CDR1 MNHEY and CDR2 SMNVEV come from the germline V gene (reference sequence). CDR3 length: 17 amino acids. The CDR3 protein is CASSLYGGQLIQEAQYF. The CDR3 DNA reads TGTGCCAGCAGTTTATACGGCGGACAGTTAATTCAAGAGGCCCAGTACTTC.

This clone was seen once. The V gene is TRBV13, the J gene TRBJ2-3; D is uncertain. The CDR3 is made up of 12 amino acids. The V end lost 4 bases, the J end lost 3 bases, and 5 bases lay between the germline ends. Germline assignment: CDR1 PRHDT and CDR2 FYEKMQ (reference sequence). CDR3 region: CASSSQTDTQYF. CDR3 coding DNA: TGTGCCAGCAGCTCCCAAACAGATACGCAGTATTTT. Variable domain in full (rest from reference TRBV13 and TRBJ2-3): AAGVIQSPRHLIKEKRETATLKCYPIPRHDTVYWYQQGPGQDPQFLISFYEKMQSDKGSIPDRFSAQQFSDYHSELNMSSLELGDSALYFCASSSQTDTQYFGPGTRLTVL.

The rearrangement uses TRBV28 and TRBJ1-4, with 8 bases fitting TRBD1. Trimming took 4 bases from V and 8 from J; bases not matched to a gene: 9. Germline lookup yields CDR1 MDHEN and CDR2 SYDVKM. The CDR3 has 15 residues. The CDR3 loop is CASSSTRDRREKLFF. CDR3 bases: TGTGCCAGCAGTTCTACGCGGGACAGGAGGGAAAAACTGTTTTTT.

The V call is TRBV5-1, the J call TRBJ2-1; the D is unclear. The ends were cut back, 2 bases at V and 8 bases at J, with 11 bases in the middle. The CDR3 is made up of 13 amino acids. CDR1 is SGHRS and CDR2 is YFSETQ in the germline V gene. CDR3 sequence: CASSFTTVDEQFF. In DNA form, the CDR3 reads TGCGCCAGCAGCTTTACAACCGTTGATGAGCAGTTCTTC.

The chain couples TRBV27 to TRBJ1-2, with 8 bases identical to TRBD1. Germline-derived CDR1 and CDR2 are MNHEY and SMNVEV (reference sequence). This CDR3 contains 12 residues. After removal of 4 bases from V and 8 bases from J, the junction contained 3 bases not matched to a gene. Here the CDR3 reads CASSSTGVGYTF. The CDR3 DNA sequence: TGTGCCAGCAGTTCGACAGGGGTCGGCTACACCTTC.

V is TRBV6-5 and J is TRBJ1-6, with a weak D call TRBD1 (5 bases). Trimming shortened V by 2 bases and J by 11 bases, and 16 bases separated the two germline ends. Germline lookup yields CDR1 MNHEY and CDR2 SVGAGI. CDR3 length equals 15 residues. For the CDR3, the DNA is TGTGCCAGCAGTTACAGGGCAGGGCAGACGGCACCCCTCCACTTT. This encodes CASSYRAGQTAPLHF.

The rearrangement joins TRBV5-6 to TRBJ1-3, with D maybe TRBD1 (5 bases). Germline CDR1 and CDR2: SGHDT and YYEEEE. The V end lost 0 bases, the J end lost 0 bases, and 10 bases lay between the germline ends. This CDR3 comprises 16 residues. Here the CDR3 reads CASSLGDSRSGNTIYF. In DNA, the CDR3 is TGTGCCAGCAGCTTGGGGGACTCACGCTCTGGAAACACCATATATTTT.

This clone is a singleton in its sample. V gene TRBV28 combines with J gene TRBJ2-2, with D possibly being TRBD1 (7 bases). Per germline, CDR1 MDHEN and CDR2 SYDVKM. V gave up 3 bases and J gave up 6 bases, with 14 bases separating them. The CDR3 consists of 15 residues. The CDR3 region is CASSLLRGVSGELFF. CDR3 coding DNA: TGTGCCAGCAGTTTGCTCAGGGGGGTGTCCGGGGAGCTGTTTTTT.

The V and J genes are TRBV28 and TRBJ1-1, with D hard to call. The V gene's germline CDR1 is MDHEN and CDR2 SYDVKM. This CDR3 comprises 13 residues. Trimming shortened V by 7 bases and J by 1 base, and 10 bases separated the two germline ends. CDR3: CASTLGENTEAFF. For the CDR3, the DNA is TGTGCCAGCACCCTGGGAGAGAACACTGAAGCTTTCTTT.

V gene TRBV18 combines with J gene TRBJ1-2; tentatively, D is TRBD1 (6 bases). Germline CDR1 KGHSH, CDR2 LQKENI. The V end was cut by 2 bases, the J end by 5 bases, with 12 bases between. This CDR3 is built from 14 residues. The CDR3 protein is CASSPGGGDYGYTF. The DNA for the CDR3 is TGTGCCAGCTCACCAGGAGGGGGGGATTATGGCTACACCTTC.

The chain employs TRBV11-2 and TRBJ2-7; 12 nucleotides agree with TRBD2. The CDR3 has 15 residues. Germline CDR1 reads SGHAT; CDR2 reads FQNNGV. J gave up 0 bases and V 5 bases, and 2 bases lay outside the gene matches. The CDR3 region is CASSPTSGSSYEQYF. The CDR3 coding sequence is TGTGCCAGCAGCCCGACTAGCGGGAGCTCCTACGAGCAGTACTTC.